These 13 T cell receptor beta chains were all obtained from the same sample, sequenced in a study of T cell responses to AZD1222 COVID-19 vaccine. Produced via immunoSEQ multiplex PCR; TCRdb's table is partial and in-frame only. The table records some 130,000 clones, about 91% of them present only once. The specimen comprised peripheral blood, sampled 28 days after the second AZD1222 dose. These receptors were taken from an adult who received the AZD1222 COVID-19 vaccine.

The chain uses TRBV2 and TRBJ1-2; 9 bases fit TRBD1. Germline V gene lookup returns CDR1 SNHLY and CDR2 FYNNEI. The V segment lost 6 bases and the J segment 2 bases; nucleotides outside the gene matches: 7. This CDR3 is built from 15 residues. Written as DNA, the CDR3 is TGTGCCAGCAGCGCCGGACAGGGGCTAAACTATGGCTACACCTTC. Its translation is CASSAGQGLNYGYTF.

The chain has TRBV25-1 and TRBJ1-2, with D unclear. Germline CDR1 MGHDK, CDR2 SYGVNS. The V and J ends lost 3 bases and 8 bases respectively, with 19 bases between them. The CDR3 totals 15 residues. The CDR3 nucleotides read TGTGCCAGCAGTGAGGCTTATACCCAGAGCGGAGGCTACACCTTC. Its translation: CASSEAYTQSGGYTF.

This chain uses TRBV5-1 with TRBJ2-5; tentatively, D is TRBD1 (6 bases). This CDR3 has 15 amino acids. Trimming took 0 bases from V and 3 from J, leaving 12 bases between them. The germline CDR1 and CDR2 sequences are SGHRS and YFSETQ. The CDR3 DNA reads TGCGCCAGCAGCTTGGGACAGGCACCAAAAGAGACCCAGTACTTC. This sequence encodes CASSLGQAPKETQYF.

The chain links TRBV5-1 to TRBJ1-2, with 9 bases that match TRBD1. Trimming took 0 bases from V and 2 from J; bases not matched to a gene: 5. Germline CDR1 SGHRS, CDR2 YFSETQ. This CDR3 region has 16 residues. In DNA, the CDR3 is TGCGCCAGCAGCTTGGGTCGGGACAGGGCGAACTATGGCTACACCTTC. This sequence encodes CASSLGRDRANYGYTF.

The chain has TRBV15 and TRBJ2-7; D tentatively fits TRBD1 or TRBD2 (5 bases each). V gave up 4 bases and J gave up 1 base, with 11 bases separating them. The CDR3 has 14 amino acids. Germline assignment: CDR1 LNHNV and CDR2 YYDKDF (reference sequence). CDR3 loop: CATSKVGESYEQYF. The DNA for the CDR3 is TGTGCCACCAGCAAAGTGGGGGAATCCTACGAGCAGTACTTC.

The J gene is TRBJ1-1, the V gene TRBV4-1, with TRBD1 matching over 7 bases. Germline V gene lookup returns CDR1 MGHRA and CDR2 YSYEKL. The length of the CDR3 is 18 residues. V lost 1 base and J lost 4; bases outside the gene matches: 15. The DNA of the CDR3 is TGCGCCAGCAGCCAAGGAGACAGGGTTCTAAACGGCTCCACTGAAGCTTTCTTT. Translating it yields CASSQGDRVLNGSTEAFF.

The chain has TRBV3-1 (or the pseudogene TRBV3-2) and TRBJ1-3, with D possibly TRBD1 on 6 matching bases. CDR1 and CDR2 from the germline V gene are LGHDT and YNNKEL (reference sequence). The V end was cut by 2 bases, the J end by 2 bases, with 22 bases between. The CDR3 spans 19 residues. The CDR3 here is CASSQLTSWTVLTGNTIYF. As DNA, the CDR3 is TGTGCCAGCAGCCAACTTACGAGCTGGACAGTTTTAACTGGAAACACCATATATTTT.

This chain links TRBV3-1 (or the pseudogene TRBV3-2) with TRBJ2-5; 8 bases fit TRBD2. The length of the CDR3 is 14 residues. J was trimmed by 5 bases and V by 5 bases; bases with no gene match: 7. CDR1 and CDR2 from the germline V gene are LGHDT and YNNKEL (reference sequence). The DNA for the CDR3 is TGTGCCAGCAGCAAAACGGGGGGGCGGGAGACCCAGTACTTC. This translates into CASSKTGGRETQYF.

V usage is TRBV7-2 and J usage is TRBJ1-4, with D maybe TRBD1 (6 bases). Germline loops: CDR1 SGHTA, CDR2 FQGNSA. The CDR3 loop spans 16 amino acids. Trimming stripped 2 bases from V and 0 bases from J, with 10 bases between. CDR3 protein: CASSLRGAATNEKLFF. In nucleotides, the CDR3 is TGTGCCAGCAGCTTAAGGGGGGCAGCAACTAATGAAAAACTGTTTTTT.

V is TRBV29-1 and J is TRBJ2-1, with D possibly called TRBD1 or TRBD2 (5 bases each). The V and J ends lost 7 bases and 1 base respectively, with 14 bases between them. The CDR3 contains 14 residues. Germline loops: CDR1 SQVTM, CDR2 ANQGSEA. The CDR3 region has the DNA TGCAGCGCCCCTCGAGGGACGTCCTACAATGAGCAGTTCTTC. Protein: CSAPRGTSYNEQFF.

The V gene is TRBV18, the J gene TRBJ2-3; 10 bases agree with TRBD2. The CDR3 sequence is 16 residues long. Trimming took 3 bases from V and 5 from J; bases not matched to a gene: 8. Germline V gene sequence: CDR1 KGHSH, CDR2 LQKENI. CDR3 region: CASSPPGLALGDTQYF. For the CDR3, the DNA is TGTGCCAGCTCACCCCCGGGACTAGCGTTGGGAGATACGCAGTATTTT.

The CDR3 loop reads CASSKAGTRILEQYF. The CDR3 DNA is TGTGCCAGTAGTAAGGCCGGGACTAGGATTTTGGAGCAGTACTTC. V is TRBV19 and J is TRBJ2-7; 8 nucleotides match TRBD2. V shed 4 bases, J shed 7 bases, and the junction held 12 bases outside the gene matches. This CDR3 spans 15 amino acids. From germline, CDR1 is LNHDA and CDR2 SQIVND (reference sequence).

The CDR3 reads CASSQDRTSGRASYNEQFF. The CDR3 DNA is TGCGCCAGCAGCCAAGATAGGACTAGCGGGAGGGCCTCCTACAATGAGCAGTTCTTC. V usage is TRBV4-1 and J usage is TRBJ2-1; 15 positions agree with TRBD2. Trimming took 0 bases from V and 0 from J; bases not matched to a gene: 3. This CDR3 contains 19 residues. In germline, CDR1 is MGHRA, CDR2 YSYEKL.